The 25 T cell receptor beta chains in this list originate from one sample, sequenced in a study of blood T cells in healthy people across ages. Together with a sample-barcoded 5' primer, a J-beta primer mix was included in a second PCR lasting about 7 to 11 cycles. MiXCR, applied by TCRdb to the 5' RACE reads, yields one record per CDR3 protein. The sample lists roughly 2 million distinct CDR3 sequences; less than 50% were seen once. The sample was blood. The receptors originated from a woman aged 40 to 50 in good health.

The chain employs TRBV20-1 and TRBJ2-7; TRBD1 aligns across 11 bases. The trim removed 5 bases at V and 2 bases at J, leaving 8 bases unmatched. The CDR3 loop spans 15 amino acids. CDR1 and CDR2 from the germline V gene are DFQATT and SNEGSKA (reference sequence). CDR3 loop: CSADRTGGGPYEQYF. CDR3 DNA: TGCAGTGCTGATAGGACAGGGGGCGGCCCCTACGAGCAGTACTTC.

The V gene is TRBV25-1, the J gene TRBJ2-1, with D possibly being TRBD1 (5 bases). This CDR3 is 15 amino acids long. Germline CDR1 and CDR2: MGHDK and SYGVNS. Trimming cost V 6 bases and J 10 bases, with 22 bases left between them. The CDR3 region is CASSAKGVPLGEQFF. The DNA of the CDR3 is TGTGCCAGCAGCGCCAAAGGGGTGCCCTTGGGGGAGCAGTTCTTC.

The CDR3 spells CASSRGQEGGYEQYF. The CDR3 DNA sequence: TGCGCCAGCAGCCGTGGACAGGAGGGAGGATACGAGCAGTACTTC. This sequence joins TRBV5-1 and TRBJ2-5, with D perhaps TRBD1 (7 bases). The J call may be in error: the DNA end matches TRBJ2-7 better. Germline loops: CDR1 SGHRS, CDR2 YFSETQ. The CDR3 is made up of 15 amino acids.

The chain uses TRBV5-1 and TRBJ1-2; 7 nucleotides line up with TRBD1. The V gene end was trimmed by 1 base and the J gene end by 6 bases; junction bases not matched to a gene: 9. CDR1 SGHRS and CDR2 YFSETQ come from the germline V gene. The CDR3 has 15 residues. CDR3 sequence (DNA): TGCGCCAGCAGCTTGCTGGGACAGTTGGCCGATGGCTACACCTTC. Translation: CASSLLGQLADGYTF.

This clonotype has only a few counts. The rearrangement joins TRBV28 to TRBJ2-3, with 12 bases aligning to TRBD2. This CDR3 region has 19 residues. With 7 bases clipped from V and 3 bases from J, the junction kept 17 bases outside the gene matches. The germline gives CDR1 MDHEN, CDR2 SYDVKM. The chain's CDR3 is CASKPLAGGPRLETDTQYF. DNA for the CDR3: TGTGCCAGCAAGCCTCTAGCGGGGGGGCCCCGGTTGGAAACAGATACGCAGTATTTT.

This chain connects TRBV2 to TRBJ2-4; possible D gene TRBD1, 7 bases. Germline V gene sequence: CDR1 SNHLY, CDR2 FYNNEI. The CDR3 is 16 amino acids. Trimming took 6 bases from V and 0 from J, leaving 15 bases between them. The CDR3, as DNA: TGTGCCAGCAGGGAGGGGGCGGTGGGAGCCAAAAACATTCAGTACTTC. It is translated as CASREGAVGAKNIQYF.

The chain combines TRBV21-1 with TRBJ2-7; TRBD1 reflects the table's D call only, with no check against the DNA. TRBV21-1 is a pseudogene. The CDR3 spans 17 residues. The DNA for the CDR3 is TGTGCCAGCAGCAACCGACAGGGGATATCCCAACTCTACGAGCAGTACTTC. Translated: CASSNRQGISQLYEQYF.

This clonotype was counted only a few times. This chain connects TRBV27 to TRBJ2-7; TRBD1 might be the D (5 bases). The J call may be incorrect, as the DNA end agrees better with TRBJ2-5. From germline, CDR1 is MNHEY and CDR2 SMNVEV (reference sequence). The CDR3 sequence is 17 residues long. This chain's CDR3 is CASARLGAVLDLETQYF. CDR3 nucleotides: TGTGCCAGCGCAAGACTTGGGGCGGTGCTCGATTTAGAGACCCAGTACTTC.

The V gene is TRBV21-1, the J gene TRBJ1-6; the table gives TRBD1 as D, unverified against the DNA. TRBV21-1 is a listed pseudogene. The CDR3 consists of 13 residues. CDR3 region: CASQGRFGSPPHF. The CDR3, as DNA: TGTGCCAGTCAGGGGCGTTTCGGTTCACCCCCCCACTTT.

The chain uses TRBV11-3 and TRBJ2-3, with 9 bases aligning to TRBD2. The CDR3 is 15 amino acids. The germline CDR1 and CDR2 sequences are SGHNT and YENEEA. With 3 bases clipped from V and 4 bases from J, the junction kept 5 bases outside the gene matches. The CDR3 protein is CASSLSGGNADTQYF. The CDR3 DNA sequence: TGTGCCAGCAGCTTGAGCGGGGGGAACGCAGATACGCAGTATTTT.

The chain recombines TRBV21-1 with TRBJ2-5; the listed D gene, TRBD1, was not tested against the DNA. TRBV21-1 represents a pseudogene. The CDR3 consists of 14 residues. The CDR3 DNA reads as TGTGCCAGCAGCAAAGCGCTCCGGGCTGGGACCCAGTACTTC. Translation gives CASSKALRAGTQYF.

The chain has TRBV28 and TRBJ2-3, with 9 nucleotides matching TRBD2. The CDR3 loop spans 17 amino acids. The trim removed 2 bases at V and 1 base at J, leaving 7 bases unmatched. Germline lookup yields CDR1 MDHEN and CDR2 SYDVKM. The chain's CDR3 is CASSLPSGAGGTDTQYF. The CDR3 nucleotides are TGTGCCAGCAGTTTACCTAGCGGGGCGGGGGGCACAGATACGCAGTATTTT.

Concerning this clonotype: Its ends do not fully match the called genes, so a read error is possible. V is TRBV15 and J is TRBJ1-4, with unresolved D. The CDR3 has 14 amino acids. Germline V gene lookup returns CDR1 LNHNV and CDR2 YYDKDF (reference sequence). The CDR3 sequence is CATSRGEYNGKLFF. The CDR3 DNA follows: TGTGCCACCAGCAGAGGGGAATATAATGGAAAACTGTTTTTT.

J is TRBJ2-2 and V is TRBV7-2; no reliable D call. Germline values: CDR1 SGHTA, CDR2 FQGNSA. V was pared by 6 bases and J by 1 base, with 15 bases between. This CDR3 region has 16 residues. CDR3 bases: TGTGCCAGCAGATCAGCGTCGGGTTTGAACACCGGGGAGCTGTTTTTT. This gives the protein CASRSASGLNTGELFF. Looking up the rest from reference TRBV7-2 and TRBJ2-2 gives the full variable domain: GAGVSQSPSNKVTEKGKDVELRCDPISGHTALYWYRQSLGQGLEFLIYFQGNSAPDKSGLPSDRFSAERTGGSVSTLTIQRTQQEDSAVYLCASRSASGLNTGELFFGEGSRLTVL.

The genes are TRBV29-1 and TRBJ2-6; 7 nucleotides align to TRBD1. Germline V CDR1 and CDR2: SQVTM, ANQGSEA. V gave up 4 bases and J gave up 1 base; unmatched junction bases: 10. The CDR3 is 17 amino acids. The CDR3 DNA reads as TGCAGCGTTGGAGACAGGGAGTATAGATCTGGGGCCAACGTCCTGACTTTC. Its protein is CSVGDREYRSGANVLTF.

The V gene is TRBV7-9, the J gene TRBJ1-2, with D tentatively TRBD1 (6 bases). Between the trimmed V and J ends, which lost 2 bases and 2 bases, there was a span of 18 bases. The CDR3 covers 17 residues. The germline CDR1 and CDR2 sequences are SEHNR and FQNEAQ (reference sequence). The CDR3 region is CASSLLLGGGANYGYTF. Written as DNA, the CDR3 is TGTGCCAGCAGCTTATTGTTAGGTGGGGGCGCAAACTATGGCTACACCTTC.

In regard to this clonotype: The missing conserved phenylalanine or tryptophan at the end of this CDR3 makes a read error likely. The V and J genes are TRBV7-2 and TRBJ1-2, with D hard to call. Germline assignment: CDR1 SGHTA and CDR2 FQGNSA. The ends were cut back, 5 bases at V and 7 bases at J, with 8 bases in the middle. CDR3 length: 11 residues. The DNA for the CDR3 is TGTGCCAGCAGCCCTAAAACTGGCTACACCTTA. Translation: CASSPKTGYTL.

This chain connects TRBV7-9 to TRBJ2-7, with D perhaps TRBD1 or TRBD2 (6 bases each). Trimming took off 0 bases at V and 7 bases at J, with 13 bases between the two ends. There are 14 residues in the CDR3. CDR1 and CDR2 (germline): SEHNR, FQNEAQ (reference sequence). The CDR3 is CASSLAGGLFEQYF. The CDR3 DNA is TGTGCCAGCAGCTTAGCGGGGGGCTTGTTTGAGCAGTACTTC.

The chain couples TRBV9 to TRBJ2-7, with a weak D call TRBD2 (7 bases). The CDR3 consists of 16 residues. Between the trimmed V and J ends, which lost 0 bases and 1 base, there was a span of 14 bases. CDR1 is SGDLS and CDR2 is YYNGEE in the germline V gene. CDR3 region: CASSVAGGPLSYEQYF. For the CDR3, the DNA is TGTGCCAGCAGCGTAGCCGGGGGGCCCCTTTCCTACGAGCAGTACTTC. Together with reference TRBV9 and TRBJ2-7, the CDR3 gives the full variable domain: DSGVTQTPKHLITATGQRVTLRCSPRSGDLSVYWYQQSLDQGLQFLIQYYNGEERAKGNILERFSAQQFPDLHSELNLSSLELGDSALYFCASSVAGGPLSYEQYFGPGTRLTVT.

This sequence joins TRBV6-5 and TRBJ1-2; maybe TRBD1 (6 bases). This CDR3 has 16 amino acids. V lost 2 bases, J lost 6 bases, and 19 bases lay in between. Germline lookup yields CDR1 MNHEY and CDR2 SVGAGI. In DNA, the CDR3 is TGTGCCAGCAGTTACCAAACCGGGACATTTAGTCATGGCTACACCTTC. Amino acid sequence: CASSYQTGTFSHGYTF.

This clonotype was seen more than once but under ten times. The CDR3 DNA reads as TGTGCCAGCAGTTTCCTTTCCCGTTTTGATACGCAGTATTTT. Protein product: CASSFLSRFDTQYF. V gene TRBV27 combines with J gene TRBJ2-3; D not resolved. Germline V gene lookup returns CDR1 MNHEY and CDR2 SMNVEV (reference sequence). The CDR3 consists of 14 residues. V was pared by 3 bases and J by 6 bases, with 13 bases between.

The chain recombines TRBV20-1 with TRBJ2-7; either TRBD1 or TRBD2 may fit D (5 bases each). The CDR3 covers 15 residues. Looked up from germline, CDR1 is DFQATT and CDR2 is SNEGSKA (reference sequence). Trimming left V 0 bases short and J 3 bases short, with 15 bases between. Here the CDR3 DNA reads TGCAGTGCTAGAGACAGGGACCCTCCACTCTACGAGCAGTACTTC. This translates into CSARDRDPPLYEQYF.

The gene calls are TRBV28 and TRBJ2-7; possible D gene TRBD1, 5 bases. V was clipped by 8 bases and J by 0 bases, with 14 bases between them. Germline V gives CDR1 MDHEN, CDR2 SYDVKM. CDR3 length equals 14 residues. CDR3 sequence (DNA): TGTGCCAGCGAAACAGGCTTCAGCTCCTACGAGCAGTACTTC. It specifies CASETGFSSYEQYF.

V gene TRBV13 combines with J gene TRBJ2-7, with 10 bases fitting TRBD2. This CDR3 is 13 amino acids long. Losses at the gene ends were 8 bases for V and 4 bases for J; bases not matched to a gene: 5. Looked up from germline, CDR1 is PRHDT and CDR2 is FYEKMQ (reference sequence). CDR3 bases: TGTGCCAGCTTAGTTAGCGGGGGGTACGAGCAGTACTTC. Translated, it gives CASLVSGGYEQYF.

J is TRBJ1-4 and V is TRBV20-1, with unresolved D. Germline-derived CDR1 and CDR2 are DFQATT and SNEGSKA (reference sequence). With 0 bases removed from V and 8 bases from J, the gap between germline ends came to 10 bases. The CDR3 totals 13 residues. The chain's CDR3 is CSARDTRAEKLFF. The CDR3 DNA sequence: TGCAGTGCTAGAGATACCCGGGCGGAAAAACTGTTTTTT.